This TCR beta chain originates from a study of T cell responses to AZD1222 COVID-19 vaccine (dated by TCRdb to the early 2020s). Broadly, across the study: A total of over 230 trial participants underwent TCR sequencing, of whom some 210 received two doses of AZD1222 and some 25 received two doses of the MenACWY control vaccine. Trial participants were enrolled by age into subgroups of 18-55, 56-69 and 70-plus years, and approximately 150, 30 and 60 TCR-sequenced participants, respectively, were included in these subgroups.

Relative to germline, V is 3 bases shorter and J is 8 bases shorter, with 8 bases between their ends. The CDR3 numbers 12 residues from cysteine through phenylalanine. The retained sequence is limited to the CDR3, 36 bases, with the frame set at the first base. According to the germline V gene (reference sequence), CDR1 reads MNHEY and CDR2 reads SMNVEV. The investigation overall reported the following: Conclusions about previously exposed vaccinees were limited because only 5 or 6 AZD1222 recipients were SARS-CoV-2 seropositive at baseline. Vaccine-associated CD4 TCRs spanned the whole spike protein, with dominant responses in regions 160-218 and 743-854. After two AZD1222 doses, both the breadth and the depth of spike-specific TCRs were significantly higher than at day 0 and than in MenACWY recipients. Because no day 14 peak-response samples were available, the repertoires could be characterized only after the peak T cell response. The 56-69-year group was small, and its depth increase did not reach significance, likely because of low power. Participants were mostly white British and included more females than males, and it was suggested by the authors that clonal diversity may have been underestimated. Reportedly, close to half of the unique spike-specific TCRs recognized epitopes lying outside the regions that are mutated in the B.1.351 and B.1.1.7 variants.

In the paper's terms, the time point label means: about 28 days (+/-7) after the second vaccine dose. AZD1222 recipients with second doses at about 4 weeks or about 12 weeks were pooled, because spike-specific TCR depth and breadth did not differ between schedules. The vaccinee samples were drawn from two UK trials, COV001 and COV002, one of which was a single-blind randomized controlled phase 2/3 trial testing AZD1222 (ChAdOx1 nCoV-19) in healthy adults. For TCRbeta chain sequencing, PBMC samples from trial participants were taken at day 0 and at day 28 after the second dose. As concerns this clone: It has no known antigen specificity. There are no base qualities to consult, and no much larger clone falls within one base.

The CDR3 regions of human TCRbeta chains were subjected to immunosequencing. The source study handled its data this way. Repertoire TCRs were matched against a reference library of SARS-CoV-2-specific TCRs generated with the MIRA antigen-specificity platform. Breadth was defined as the fraction of unique TCRs that were SARS-CoV-2-associated. Depth was defined as the fraction of total T cells that were SARS-CoV-2-associated. Using the MIRA data, each spike-specific TCR was assigned both to the spike region to which the TCR was reactive and to a CD4 or CD8 class. Log10-transformed breadth and depth values were compared by one-way ANOVA with Sidak's multiple comparisons tests. What TCRdb holds here is the immuneACCESS table cut down to in-frame rearrangements. Part of the clones is not present; checked against another copy, under half of the missing clones reflect an unresolved V gene, and the others are unexplained. The V and J calls and clone size are taken from that table; D and trimming were inferred from the DNA. The sample records 95,000 to 130,000 clones, roughly nine tenths of which are singletons. The ten largest clones add up to approximately 1.4% of the sample.

The source material was peripheral blood, sampled 28 days after the second AZD1222 dose. The V and J segments used are TRBV27 and TRBJ2-1; the D gene identity is not certain. The source is an adult who received the AZD1222 COVID-19 vaccine. The sequence in DNA is TGTGCCAGCAGTTTCACTTCGGATGAGCAGTTCTTC. Translated, this gives CASSFTSDEQFF.